This is a list of T cell receptor beta chains from one sample in a study of blood T cell repertoires in COVID-19. Measured with immunoSEQ multiplex PCR; TCRdb has only the in-frame clones, and not every one. The data show approximately 230,000 clones, 86% seen once. The sequenced sample consisted of peripheral blood. These TCRs come from a man aged 25-45 years who had recovered from COVID-19. Each CDR3 is given without its conserved first and last residue.

v_call: TRBV28; cdr3_aa: ASSLLGGQGLYEQY
v_call: TRBV15; cdr3_aa: ATSTTYNRGPYGYT
v_call: TRBV11-2; cdr3_aa: ASSLDPSSYNSPLH
v_call: TRBV11-3; cdr3_aa: ASSLDQGTDAF
v_call: TRBV5-1; cdr3_aa: ASSTGQGQGEQY
v_call: TRBV5-1; cdr3_aa: ASRTDRGRSSGNTIY
v_call: TRBV5-4; cdr3_aa: ASSLALGVNEQF
v_call: TRBV7-9; cdr3_aa: ASSWELDQPQH
v_call: TRBV5-5; cdr3_aa: ASSPWTATYYEQY
v_call: TRBV7-2; cdr3_aa: ASRPWGAAIAKNIQY
v_call: TRBV5-5; cdr3_aa: ASSLDPPGADSGNTIY
v_call: TRBV19; cdr3_aa: ASGGGFYEQY
v_call: TRBV9; cdr3_aa: ASSVDGRGRGSLLTSTDTQY
v_call: TRBV5-4; cdr3_aa: ASSLTGVEQY
v_call: TRBV3-1/TRBV3-2; cdr3_aa: ASSLVAGRNTGELF
v_call: TRBV5-6; cdr3_aa: ASSLETSGGFASTDTQY
v_call: TRBV5-5; cdr3_aa: ASDSSYEQY
v_call: TRBV3-1/TRBV3-2; cdr3_aa: ASSLPGASGAGELF
v_call: TRBV7-9; cdr3_aa: ASSLAAGQVLYGYT
v_call: TRBV15; cdr3_aa: ATSRVREVAGELF
v_call: TRBV5-6; cdr3_aa: ASSLDRGYTGELF
v_call: TRBV3-1/TRBV3-2; cdr3_aa: ASSRGFATQY
v_call: TRBV20-1; cdr3_aa: SASSADGYT
v_call: TRBV3-1/TRBV3-2; cdr3_aa: ASSQDLAPSYEQY
v_call: TRBV6-4; cdr3_aa: ASSDYAEVQPQH
v_call: TRBV11-2; cdr3_aa: ASSLRGMRNSPLH
v_call: TRBV5-1; cdr3_aa: ASSLDRVSTEAF
v_call: TRBV3-1/TRBV3-2; cdr3_aa: ASSQGWGPQYSEAF
v_call: TRBV5-3; cdr3_aa: ARSFPGLAGAHYEQY
v_call: TRBV18; cdr3_aa: ASSPPSGGAFGTDTQY
v_call: TRBV13; cdr3_aa: ASSLGLSGGPYTDTQY
v_call: TRBV5-1; cdr3_aa: ASRQGASVNTEAF
v_call: TRBV7-2; cdr3_aa: ASNQLRNSPLH
v_call: TRBV6-5; cdr3_aa: ASSYPGQGKETQY
v_call: TRBV10-2; cdr3_aa: ASSESTGDIQY